The source of this T cell receptor beta chain is a study of CD8 T cells in ankylosing spondylitis. This clonotype has at least ten counts. Its target is unknown. Quantitative 5'-RACE was performed with molecular barcodes, and it yielded the TCR beta libraries. TCRdb fed the 5' RACE reads into MiXCR, producing one record per CDR3 protein. The repertoire has 200,000 to 300,000 distinct CDR3 sequences, under 8.5% of them found once; the top ten carry approximately 5%. The germline V gene has CDR1 ENHRY and CDR2 SYGVKD. J lost 5 bases, V lost 5 bases, and 15 bases had no gene match. CDR3 length: 17 residues. Study-level points and caveats: Blood from ankylosing spondylitis patients appeared to carry a characteristic roughly eight-variant TCR beta motif.

This receptor was identified in a female donor with ankylosing spondylitis or in good health (not recorded which). Sequenced: blood, either unsorted or a sorted T cell fraction (not recorded which). V is TRBV10-3 and J is TRBJ2-1, with 7 bases fitting TRBD1. CDR3 nucleotide sequence: TGTGCCATCAGTTATGCATCCACGGCGACAGGGAACAATGAGCAGTTCTTC. Its protein product is CAISYASTATGNNEQFF.